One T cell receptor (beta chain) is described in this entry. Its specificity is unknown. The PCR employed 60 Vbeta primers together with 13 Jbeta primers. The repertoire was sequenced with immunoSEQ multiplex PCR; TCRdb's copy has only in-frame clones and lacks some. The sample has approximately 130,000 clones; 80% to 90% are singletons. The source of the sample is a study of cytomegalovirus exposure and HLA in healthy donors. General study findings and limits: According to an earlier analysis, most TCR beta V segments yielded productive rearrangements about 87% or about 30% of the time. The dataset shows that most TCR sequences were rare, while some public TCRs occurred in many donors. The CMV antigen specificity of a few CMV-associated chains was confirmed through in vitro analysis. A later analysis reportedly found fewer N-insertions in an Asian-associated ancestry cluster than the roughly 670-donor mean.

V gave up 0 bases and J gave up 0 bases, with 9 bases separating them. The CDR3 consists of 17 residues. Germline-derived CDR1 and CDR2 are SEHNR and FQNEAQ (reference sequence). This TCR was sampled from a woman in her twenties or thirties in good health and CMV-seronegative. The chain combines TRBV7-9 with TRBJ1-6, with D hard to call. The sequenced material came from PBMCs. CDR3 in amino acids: CASSLATASSYNSPLHF. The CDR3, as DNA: TGTGCCAGCAGCTTAGCCACCGCTAGCTCCTATAATTCACCCCTCCACTTT.